This TCR beta chain was documented in a study of blood T cell repertoires in COVID-19. Between the trimmed V and J ends, which lost 1 base and 0 bases, there was a span of 7 bases. Germline CDR1 LNHDA, CDR2 SQIVND (reference sequence). The CDR3 spans 15 residues. The protocol was immunoSEQ multiplex PCR, while the TCRdb copy is restricted to in-frame clones and leaves out a portion. The table shows hundreds of thousands of clones, with around 85% occurring only once. This receptor was obtained from a woman aged 45-65 years with acute COVID-19. This chain uses TRBV19 with TRBJ1-3; D remains ambiguous. The sequenced sample was PBMCs or T cells enriched from blood (not recorded which). CDR3 coding DNA: TGTGCCAGTAGTATAGGACTCCGCTCTGGAAACACCATATATTTT. Translated, it gives CASSIGLRSGNTIYF.